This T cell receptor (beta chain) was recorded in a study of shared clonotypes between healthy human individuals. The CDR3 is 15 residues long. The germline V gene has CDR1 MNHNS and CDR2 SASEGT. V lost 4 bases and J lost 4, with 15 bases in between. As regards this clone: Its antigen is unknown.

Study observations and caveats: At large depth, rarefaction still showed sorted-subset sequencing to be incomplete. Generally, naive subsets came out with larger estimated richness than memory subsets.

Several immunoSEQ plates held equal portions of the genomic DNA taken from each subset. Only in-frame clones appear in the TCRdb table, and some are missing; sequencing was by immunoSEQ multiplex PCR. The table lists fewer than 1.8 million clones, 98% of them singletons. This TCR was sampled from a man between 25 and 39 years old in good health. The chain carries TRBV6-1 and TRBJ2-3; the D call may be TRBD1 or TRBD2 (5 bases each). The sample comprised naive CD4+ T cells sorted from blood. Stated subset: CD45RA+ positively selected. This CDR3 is CASSVLSLGADTQYF. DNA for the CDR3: TGTGCCAGCAGTGTACTATCTCTGGGGGCAGATACGCAGTATTTT.